These 21 T cell receptor beta chains came from one sample sequenced in a study of CD8 T cells in Susac syndrome. RNA in amounts of about 0.45 to 1 ug was reverse transcribed with random hexamers. A single record per CDR3 protein comes from TCRdb applying MiXCR to the immunoSEQ multiplex PCR reads. The sample has 150,000 to 200,000 distinct CDR3 sequences, 90% to 95% seen once. Source material: CD4+ T cells from PBMCs. The receptor source for this set is a human donor with Susac syndrome.

On this clonotype itself: The conserved final phenylalanine or tryptophan is absent from the CDR3, which likely points to a read error. The DNA is omitted, as the CDR3 cannot be located on it reliably, and the CDR3 follows TCRdb's listing. The chain uses TRBV28 and TRBJ2-1; the table assigns TRBD2, which was not confirmed against the DNA. From germline, CDR1 is MDHEN and CDR2 SYDVKM. Both ends counted, the CDR3 spans 10 residues. The CDR3: CASSLIRGWL.

The chain employs TRBV14 and TRBJ2-2; possibly TRBD1 for D (5 bases). Per the germline V gene, CDR1 is SGHDN and CDR2 is FVKESK. The CDR3 covers 14 residues. The V end was cut by 5 bases, the J end by 1 base, with 8 bases between. The CDR3 DNA sequence: TGTGCCAGCAGCAGCAGGGTGAACACCGGGGAGCTGTTTTTT. It specifies CASSSRVNTGELFF.

The V gene is TRBV7-9, the J gene TRBJ2-5; D gene uncertain. CDR3 length equals 15 residues. Germline CDR1 SEHNR, CDR2 FQNEAQ (reference sequence). Between the trimmed V and J ends, which lost 5 bases and 2 bases, there was a span of 15 bases. The CDR3 loop is CASSTLGPGQETQYF. The DNA of the CDR3 is TGTGCCAGCAGCACCCTGGGTCCCGGACAAGAGACCCAGTACTTC.

The chain uses TRBV2 and TRBJ1-2; D is uncertain. Germline CDR1 and CDR2: SNHLY and FYNNEI. The CDR3 sequence is 14 residues long. V was pared by 8 bases and J by 0 bases, with 13 bases between. This CDR3 reads CASSRKETNYGYTF. The CDR3 DNA reads TGTGCCAGCTCCAGAAAAGAAACTAACTATGGCTACACCTTC.

The chain recombines TRBV6-4 with TRBJ2-3; no reliable D call. CDR3 length: 13 residues. Germline V lookup: CDR1 MRHNA, CDR2 SNTAGT. Trimming removed 9 bases from V and 0 bases from J, with 10 bases in between. This CDR3 is CASATPSTDTQYF. For the CDR3, the DNA is TGTGCCAGTGCTACCCCTAGCACAGATACGCAGTATTTT.

V and J are TRBV6-5 and TRBJ1-5; D is ambiguous. Germline CDR1 and CDR2: MNHEY and SVGAGI. V lost 2 bases to trimming and J lost 5 bases, with 7 bases between them. The CDR3 runs 13 residues. CDR3 protein: CASSYNGDQPQHF. Here the CDR3 DNA reads TGTGCCAGCAGTTACAACGGGGATCAGCCCCAGCATTTT.

The V call is TRBV15, the J call TRBJ2-7; D possibly uses TRBD1 or TRBD2 (5 bases each). Germline CDR1 and CDR2: LNHNV and YYDKDF (reference sequence). Trimming removed 5 bases from V and 0 bases from J, with 11 bases in between. There are 14 residues in the CDR3. CDR3 amino acids: CATSRDGNSYEQYF. CDR3 bases: TGTGCCACCAGCCGGGACGGAAACTCCTACGAGCAGTACTTC. The full variable domain, with the rest looked up from reference TRBV15 and TRBJ2-7, is DAMVIQNPRYQVTQFGKPVTLSCSQTLNHNVMYWYQQKSSQAPKLLFHYYDKDFNNEADTPDNFQSRRPNTSFCFLDIRSPGLGDTAMYLCATSRDGNSYEQYFGPGTRLTVT.

The gene calls are TRBV3-1 and TRBJ2-7; D remains unclear. V was clipped by 3 bases and J by 0 bases, with 3 bases between them. The germline gives CDR1 LGHDT, CDR2 YNNKEL (reference sequence). The CDR3 length is 12 residues. The CDR3 DNA follows: TGTGCCAGCAGCCACCTCTCCTACGAGCAGTACTTC. Translation: CASSHLSYEQYF.

In this sample, this clonotype turned up a few times. The V call is TRBV24-1, the J call TRBJ2-3, with D perhaps assigned TRBD1 or TRBD2 (5 bases each). The CDR3 extends over 14 amino acids. V shed 4 bases and J shed 5 bases, with 12 bases lying between them. Germline CDR1 KGHDR, CDR2 SFDVKD. CDR3 sequence: CATSEGPTLDTQYF. The CDR3 nucleotides are TGTGCCACCAGTGAGGGACCGACACTAGATACGCAGTATTTT.

The sample holds one count of this clonotype. This chain connects TRBV7-9 to TRBJ1-1, with unresolved D. Trimming shortened V by 5 bases and J by 4 bases, and 14 bases separated the two germline ends. In germline, CDR1 is SEHNR, CDR2 FQNEAQ (reference sequence). The CDR3 runs to 14 residues. In DNA form, the CDR3 reads TGTGCCAGCAGCCCTATAGGAGTGGGCACTGAAGCTTTCTTT. Protein product: CASSPIGVGTEAFF.

This clonotype was counted once. CDR3 DNA: TGTGCCAGTAGTCAAGGACTAGACATCACAGATACGCAGTATTTT. Protein: CASSQGLDITDTQYF. V gene TRBV19 combines with J gene TRBJ2-3, with 7 bases matching TRBD2. The CDR3 totals 15 residues. The germline V gene encodes CDR1 LNHDA and CDR2 SQIVND (reference sequence). The trim removed 5 bases at V and 2 bases at J, leaving 7 bases unmatched.

The rearrangement uses TRBV5-4 and TRBJ2-1; D is ambiguous. This CDR3 comprises 15 residues. CDR1 and CDR2 (germline): SGHNT, YYREEE (reference sequence). V was trimmed by 0 bases and J by 0 bases, leaving 7 bases between them. The CDR3: CASSLGVLSYNEQFF. CDR3 coding DNA: TGTGCCAGCAGCTTGGGAGTCCTCTCCTACAATGAGCAGTTCTTC.

This rearrangement joins TRBV7-9 to TRBJ1-1; D is undetermined. Looked up from germline, CDR1 is SEHNR and CDR2 is FQNEAQ (reference sequence). The CDR3 totals 14 residues. V dropped 1 base and J dropped 3 bases, with 9 bases sitting between them. DNA of the CDR3: TGTGCCAGCAGCTTAGTAGGACCAGACACTGAAGCTTTCTTT. Protein product: CASSLVGPDTEAFF. Combining the CDR3 with reference TRBV7-9 and TRBJ1-1 gives the whole variable domain DTGVSQNPRHKITKRGQNVTFRCDPISEHNRLYWYRQTLGQGPEFLTYFQNEAQLEKSRLLSDRFSAERPKGSFSTLEIQRTEQGDSAMYLCASSLVGPDTEAFFGQGTRLTVV.

The chain is built from TRBV15 and TRBJ1-4, with 9 bases identical to TRBD1. In germline, CDR1 is LNHNV, CDR2 YYDKDF (reference sequence). Losses at the gene ends were 8 bases for V and 7 bases for J; bases not matched to a gene: 11. This CDR3 region has 15 residues. In DNA, the CDR3 is TGTGCCACCGGAATTTCCGGGACAGGGAGTGAAAAACTGTTTTTT. Translated, it gives CATGISGTGSEKLFF.

The J gene is TRBJ1-1, the V gene TRBV11-2; possible D gene TRBD1, 5 bases. The germline V gene has CDR1 SGHAT and CDR2 FQNNGV. The CDR3 spans 16 residues. Trimming pared 1 base from V and 0 bases from J, leaving 12 bases between. The CDR3 sequence is CASSLVSTVVNTEAFF. Written as DNA, the CDR3 is TGTGCCAGCAGCTTAGTATCGACAGTCGTGAACACTGAAGCTTTCTTT. The full variable domain, with the rest looked up from reference TRBV11-2 and TRBJ1-1, is EAGVAQSPRYKIIEKRQSVAFWCNPISGHATLYWYQQILGQGPKLLIQFQNNGVVDDSQLPKDRFSAERLKGVDSTLKIQPAKLEDSAVYLCASSLVSTVVNTEAFFGQGTRLTVV.

The gene calls are TRBV20-1 and TRBJ2-3; TRBD2 matches 10 bases. Trimming cost V 5 bases and J 2 bases; bases outside gene matches: 4. This CDR3 contains 14 residues. Germline loops: CDR1 DFQATT, CDR2 SNEGSKA (reference sequence). The CDR3 is CSAQAGGNTDTQYF. CDR3 sequence (DNA): TGCAGTGCTCAAGCGGGAGGGAACACAGATACGCAGTATTTT.

This chain joins TRBV12-3 or TRBV12-4 and TRBJ2-7, with D unresolved. The CDR3 covers 14 residues. Trimming took 0 bases from V and 2 from J, leaving 8 bases between them. The CDR3 DNA reads TGTGCCAGCAGTTTAGCGCACAAACCCTACGAGCAGTACTTC. It encodes CASSLAHKPYEQYF.

The J gene is TRBJ2-3, the V gene TRBV12-3 or TRBV12-4; D remains unclear. Trimming took off 6 bases at V and 2 bases at J, with 6 bases between the two ends. The CDR3 has 12 residues. The CDR3 is CASRLTTDTQYF. The CDR3 DNA reads TGTGCCAGCAGACTGACCACAGATACGCAGTATTTT.

The V call is TRBV12-3 or TRBV12-4, the J call TRBJ1-2; TRBD1 is a possible D gene (6 bases). This CDR3 is built from 14 residues. The ends were cut back, 4 bases at V and 5 bases at J, with 14 bases in the middle. The DNA of the CDR3 is TGTGCCAGCAGTTCTGGACAGACAGGTTATGGCTACACCTTC. Protein product: CASSSGQTGYGYTF.

The chain carries TRBV5-1 and TRBJ2-3; 8 nucleotides align to TRBD1. The germline CDR1 and CDR2 sequences are SGHRS and YFSETQ. The junction had 16 bases not matched to a gene; V was cut back by 3 bases and J by 4 bases. The CDR3 loop spans 18 amino acids. CDR3 sequence (DNA): TGCGCCAGCAGCTCCCCCGTTGTTCAGGGGGCGGTATCAGATACGCAGTATTTT. It codes for CASSSPVVQGAVSDTQYF.

The V gene is TRBV3-1, the J gene TRBJ2-1; 11 bases match TRBD2. Germline lookup yields CDR1 LGHDT and CDR2 YNNKEL (reference sequence). This CDR3 spans 17 amino acids. After removal of 4 bases from V and 4 bases from J, the junction contained 9 bases not matched to a gene. Written as DNA, the CDR3 is TGTGCCAGCAGCCCACTGGGACTAGCGGCGAATTACAATGAGCAGTTCTTC. Translated, it gives CASSPLGLAANYNEQFF.